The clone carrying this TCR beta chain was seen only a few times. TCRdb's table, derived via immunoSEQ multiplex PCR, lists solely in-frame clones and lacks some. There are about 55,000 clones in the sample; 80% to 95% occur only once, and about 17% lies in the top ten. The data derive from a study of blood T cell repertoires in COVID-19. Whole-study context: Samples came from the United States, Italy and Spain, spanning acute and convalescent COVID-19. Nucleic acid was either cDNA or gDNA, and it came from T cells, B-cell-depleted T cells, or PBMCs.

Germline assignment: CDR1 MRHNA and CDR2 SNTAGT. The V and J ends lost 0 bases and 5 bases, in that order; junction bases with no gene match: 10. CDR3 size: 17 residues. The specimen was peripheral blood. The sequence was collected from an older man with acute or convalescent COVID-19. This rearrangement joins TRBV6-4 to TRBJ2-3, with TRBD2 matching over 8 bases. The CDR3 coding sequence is TGTGCCAGCAGTGACTCCGGGAGACGGGGGGGCCTAGATACGCAGTATTTT. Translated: CASSDSGRRGGLDTQYF.